This T cell receptor (beta chain) was sequenced in a study of identical twins. Study-wide findings and caveats: Modelling approaches yielded underestimates of out-of-frame TCR alpha sharing between monozygotic twins.

The CDR3 extends over 14 amino acids. Trimming removed 0 bases at V and 9 bases at J, with 12 bases between. In this sample, this clonotype turned up a few times. Antigen: not known. Each CDR3 protein gets one entry after TCRdb re-called the 5' RACE reads with MiXCR. The sample has some 630,000 distinct CDR3 sequences, 7.1% seen once; the top ten hold around 1.6%. These same records also appear under a second study, on yellow fever vaccine responses in identical twins.

The gene calls are TRBV12-3 or TRBV12-4 and TRBJ2-1; perhaps TRBD2 as D (6 bases). Sequencing was done on a sample of PBMCs. The TCR originated in a woman aged 18-29 years in good health. The CDR3 coding sequence is TGTGCCAGCAGTTTAGCCTCTAGTAGCGGTGAGCAGTTCTTC. It translates to CASSLASSSGEQFF.